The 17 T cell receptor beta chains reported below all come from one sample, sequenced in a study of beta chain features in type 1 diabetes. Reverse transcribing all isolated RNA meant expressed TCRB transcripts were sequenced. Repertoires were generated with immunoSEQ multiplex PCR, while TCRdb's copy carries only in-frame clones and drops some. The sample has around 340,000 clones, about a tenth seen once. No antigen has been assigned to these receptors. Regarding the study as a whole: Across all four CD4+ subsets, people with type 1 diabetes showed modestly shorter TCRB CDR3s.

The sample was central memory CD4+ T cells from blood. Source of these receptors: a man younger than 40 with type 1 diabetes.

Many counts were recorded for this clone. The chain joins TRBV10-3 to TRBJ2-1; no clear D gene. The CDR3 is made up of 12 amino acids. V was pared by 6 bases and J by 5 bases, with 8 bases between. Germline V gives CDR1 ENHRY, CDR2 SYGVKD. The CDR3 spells CAIRWADNEQFF. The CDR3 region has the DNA TGTGCCATCAGGTGGGCAGACAATGAGCAGTTCTTC.

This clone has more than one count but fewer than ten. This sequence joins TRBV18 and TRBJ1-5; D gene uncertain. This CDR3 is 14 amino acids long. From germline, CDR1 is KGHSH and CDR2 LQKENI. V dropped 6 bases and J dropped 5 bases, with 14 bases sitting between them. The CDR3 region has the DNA TGTGCCAGCTCCCTCTTCCGGGCGGATCAGCCCCAGCATTTT. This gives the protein CASSLFRADQPQHF.

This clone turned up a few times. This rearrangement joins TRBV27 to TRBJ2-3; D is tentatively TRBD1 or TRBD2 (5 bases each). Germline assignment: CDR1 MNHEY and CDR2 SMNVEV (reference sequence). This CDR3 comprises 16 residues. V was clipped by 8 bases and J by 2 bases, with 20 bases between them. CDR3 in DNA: TGTGCCAGCCGAAGAATGGGGGATTTTGACACAGATACGCAGTATTTT. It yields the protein CASRRMGDFDTDTQYF.

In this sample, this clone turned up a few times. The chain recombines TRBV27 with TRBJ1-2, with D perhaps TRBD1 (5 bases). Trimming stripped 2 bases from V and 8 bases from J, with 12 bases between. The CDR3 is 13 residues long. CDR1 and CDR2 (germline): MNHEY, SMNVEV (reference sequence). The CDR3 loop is CASSLVLGRGYTF. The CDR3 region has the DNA TGTGCCAGCAGTTTAGTTCTGGGGCGAGGCTACACCTTC.

The CDR3 region has the DNA TGTGCCAGCAGGACAGGGGGCGGAACTGAAGCTTTCTTT. Protein product: CASRTGGGTEAFF. The V gene is TRBV28, the J gene TRBJ1-1; 10 bases agree with TRBD1. CDR1 and CDR2 (germline): MDHEN, SYDVKM. The J segment lost 5 bases and the V segment lost 6 bases, leaving 3 bases of the junction unmatched. The CDR3 contains 13 residues.

DNA of the CDR3: TGTGCCAGCCGGGGAGGAGAGACAGATACGCAGTATTTT. Translated, it gives CASRGGETDTQYF. The chain links TRBV6-5 to TRBJ2-3, with D possibly matching TRBD2 (6 bases). Per the germline V gene, CDR1 is MNHEY and CDR2 is SVGAGI. The germline V and J ends were trimmed by 8 bases and 3 bases, with 12 bases remaining between them. This CDR3 contains 13 residues.

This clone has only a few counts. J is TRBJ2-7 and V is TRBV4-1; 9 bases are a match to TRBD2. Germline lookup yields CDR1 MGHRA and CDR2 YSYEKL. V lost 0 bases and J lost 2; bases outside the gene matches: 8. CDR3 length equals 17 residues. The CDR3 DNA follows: TGCGCCAGCAGCCAAGATTGGAGGACTAGCGTACCCTACGAGCAGTACTTC. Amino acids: CASSQDWRTSVPYEQYF.

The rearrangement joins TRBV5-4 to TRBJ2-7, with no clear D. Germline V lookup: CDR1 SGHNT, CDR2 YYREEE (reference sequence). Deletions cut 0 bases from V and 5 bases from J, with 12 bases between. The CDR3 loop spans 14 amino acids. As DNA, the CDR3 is TGTGCCAGCAGCTTGGATAGTAGTGTCGACGAGCAGTACTTC. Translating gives CASSLDSSVDEQYF.

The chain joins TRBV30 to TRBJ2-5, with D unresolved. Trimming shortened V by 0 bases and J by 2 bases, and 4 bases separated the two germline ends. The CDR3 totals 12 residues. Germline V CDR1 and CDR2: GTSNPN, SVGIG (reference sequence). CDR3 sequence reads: CAWSVRQETQYF. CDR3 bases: TGTGCCTGGAGTGTACGACAAGAGACCCAGTACTTC.

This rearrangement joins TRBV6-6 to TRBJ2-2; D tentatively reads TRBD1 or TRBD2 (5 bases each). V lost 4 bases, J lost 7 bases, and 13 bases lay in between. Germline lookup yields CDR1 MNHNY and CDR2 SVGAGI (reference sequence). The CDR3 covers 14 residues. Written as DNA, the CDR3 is TGTGCCAGCAGTTCTACCCGGGGCAACGGGGAGCTGTTTTTT. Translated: CASSSTRGNGELFF.

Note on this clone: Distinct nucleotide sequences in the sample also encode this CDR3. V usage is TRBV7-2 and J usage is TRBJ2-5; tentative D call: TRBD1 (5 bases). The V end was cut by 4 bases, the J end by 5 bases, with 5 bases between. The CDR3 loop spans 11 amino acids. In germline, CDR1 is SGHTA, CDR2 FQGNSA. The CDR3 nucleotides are TGTGCCAGCAGCTCAGGGGAGACCCAGTACTTC. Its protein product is CASSSGETQYF.

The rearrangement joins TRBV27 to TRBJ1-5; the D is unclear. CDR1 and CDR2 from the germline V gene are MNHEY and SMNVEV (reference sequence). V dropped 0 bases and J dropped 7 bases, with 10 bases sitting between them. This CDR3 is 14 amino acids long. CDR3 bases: TGTGCCAGCAGTTTATCCCGAAATTCGCAGCCCCAGCATTTT. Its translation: CASSLSRNSQPQHF.

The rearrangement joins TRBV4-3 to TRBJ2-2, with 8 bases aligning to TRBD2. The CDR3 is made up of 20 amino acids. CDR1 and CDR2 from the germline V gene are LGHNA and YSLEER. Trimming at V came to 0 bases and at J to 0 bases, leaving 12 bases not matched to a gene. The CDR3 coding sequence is TGCGCCAGCAGCCAAGAAGTGGTCCAGCGGGGGTTTGCGAACACCGGGGAGCTGTTTTTT. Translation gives CASSQEVVQRGFANTGELFF.

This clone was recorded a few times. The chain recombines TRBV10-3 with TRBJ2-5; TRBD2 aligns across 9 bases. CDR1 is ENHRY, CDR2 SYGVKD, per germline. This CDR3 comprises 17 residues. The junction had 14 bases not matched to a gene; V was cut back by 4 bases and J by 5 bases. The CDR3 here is CAISGTFRGGARETQYF. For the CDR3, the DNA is TGTGCCATCAGTGGAACTTTCCGCGGGGGGGCCCGTGAGACCCAGTACTTC.

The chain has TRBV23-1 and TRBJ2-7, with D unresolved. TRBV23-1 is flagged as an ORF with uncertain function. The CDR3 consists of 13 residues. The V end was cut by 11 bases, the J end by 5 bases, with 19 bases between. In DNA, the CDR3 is TGCGCCGCTGACTGGTTGGATCCTAACGAGCAGTACTTC. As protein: CAADWLDPNEQYF.

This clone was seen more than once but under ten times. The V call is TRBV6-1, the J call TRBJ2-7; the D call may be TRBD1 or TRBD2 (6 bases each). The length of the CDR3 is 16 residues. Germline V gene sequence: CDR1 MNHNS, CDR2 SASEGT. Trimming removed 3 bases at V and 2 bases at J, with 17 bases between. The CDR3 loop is CASSDPGAVAPYEQYF. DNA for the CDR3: TGTGCCAGCAGTGATCCGGGGGCGGTTGCCCCCTACGAGCAGTACTTC.

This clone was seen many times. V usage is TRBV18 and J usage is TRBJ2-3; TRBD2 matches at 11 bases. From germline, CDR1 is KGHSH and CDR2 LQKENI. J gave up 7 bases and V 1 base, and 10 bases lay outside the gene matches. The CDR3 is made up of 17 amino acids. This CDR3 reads CASSPLILAGGPNTQYF. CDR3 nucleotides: TGTGCCAGCTCACCACTGATTCTAGCGGGGGGCCCGAATACGCAGTATTTT.